This record looks at one TCR beta chain sequence and its context. The data were obtained in a study of naive and memory T cell subsets. Sequential positive selection took CD4 T cells first, then CD8 T cells. Cells stained for CD3, CD4, CD8, CD45RA and CD27 were sorted into four subsets. The beta constant-region primer was an equimolar mix of two oligonucleotides covering TRBC1 and TRBC2. TCRdb re-called the UMI-ligation and nested PCR reads through MiXCR, storing one row per CDR3 protein. The sample includes 150,000 or so distinct CDR3 sequences, about a sixth seen only once; the top ten take 0.14% to 0.15%. The CDR3 loop spans 15 amino acids. Germline V lookup: CDR1 MDHEN, CDR2 SYDVKM. The J segment lost 4 bases and the V segment lost 1 base, leaving 2 bases of the junction unmatched.

Sequenced input: naive CD4+ T cells from blood. The TCR comes from a human donor in good health. This rearrangement joins TRBV28 to TRBJ1-1; 11 bases are shared with TRBD1. CDR3: CASSLFGQGATEAFF. CDR3 in DNA: TGTGCCAGCAGTTTATTCGGACAGGGGGCCACTGAAGCTTTCTTT.